The present TCR beta chain was sequenced within a study of blood T cell repertoires in COVID-19. The V gene's germline CDR1 is LNHNV and CDR2 YYDKDF (reference sequence). Trimming took 0 bases from V and 3 from J; bases not matched to a gene: 7. The CDR3 spans 16 residues. This table comes from immunoSEQ multiplex PCR, and its TCRdb copy is limited to in-frame clones, with some not included. The sample shows roughly 200,000 clones, about 87% of them seen only once. This rearrangement joins TRBV15 to TRBJ2-7; 8 bases map to TRBD1. The source is a man aged 65-85 years with acute or convalescent COVID-19. Input material: peripheral blood. CDR3: CATSRDSRQGNYEQYF. CDR3 nucleotides: TGTGCCACCAGCAGAGATTCGAGACAGGGGAACTACGAGCAGTACTTC.